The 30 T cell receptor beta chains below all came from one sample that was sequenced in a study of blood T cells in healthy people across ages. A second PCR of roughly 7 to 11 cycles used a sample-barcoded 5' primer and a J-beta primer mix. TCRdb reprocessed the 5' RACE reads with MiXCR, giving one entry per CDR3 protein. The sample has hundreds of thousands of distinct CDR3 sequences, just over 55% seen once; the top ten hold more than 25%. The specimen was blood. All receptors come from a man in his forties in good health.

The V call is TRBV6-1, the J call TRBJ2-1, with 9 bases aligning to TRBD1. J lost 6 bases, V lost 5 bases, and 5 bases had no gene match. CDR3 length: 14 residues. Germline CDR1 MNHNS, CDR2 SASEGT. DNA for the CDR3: TGTGCCAGCAGTTGGGACAGGGTTGGCAATGAGCAGTTCTTC. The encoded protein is CASSWDRVGNEQFF.

The CDR3 DNA follows: TGTGCCAGCAGTGCGATGGACTCATGGGGGCAGTTCTTC. Protein product: CASSAMDSWGQFF. The rearrangement links TRBV27 to TRBJ2-1; D is possibly TRBD2 (5 bases). CDR3 length: 13 amino acids. Trimming cost V 5 bases and J 12 bases, with 17 bases left between them. From germline, CDR1 is MNHEY and CDR2 SMNVEV (reference sequence).

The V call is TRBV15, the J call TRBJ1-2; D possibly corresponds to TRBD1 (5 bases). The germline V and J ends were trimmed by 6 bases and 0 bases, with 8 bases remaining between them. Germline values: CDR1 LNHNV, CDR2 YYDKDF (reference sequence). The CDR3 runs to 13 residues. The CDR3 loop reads CATRGGANYGYTF. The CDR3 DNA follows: TGTGCCACCAGGGGGGGGGCTAACTATGGCTACACCTTC.

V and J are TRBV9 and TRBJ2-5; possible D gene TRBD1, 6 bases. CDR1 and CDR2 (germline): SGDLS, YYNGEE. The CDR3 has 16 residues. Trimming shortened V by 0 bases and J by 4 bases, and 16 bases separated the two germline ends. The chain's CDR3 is CASSVETGVSPETQYF. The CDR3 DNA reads TGTGCCAGCAGCGTAGAGACAGGTGTCTCCCCAGAGACCCAGTACTTC.

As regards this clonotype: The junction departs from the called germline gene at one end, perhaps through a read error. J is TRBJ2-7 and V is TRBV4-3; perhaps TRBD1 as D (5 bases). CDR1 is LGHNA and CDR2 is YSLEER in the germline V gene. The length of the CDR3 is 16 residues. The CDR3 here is CTSSQDLICRAWNQYF. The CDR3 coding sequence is TGCACCAGCAGCCAAGATTTGATTTGCAGGGCTTGGAACCAGTACTTC.

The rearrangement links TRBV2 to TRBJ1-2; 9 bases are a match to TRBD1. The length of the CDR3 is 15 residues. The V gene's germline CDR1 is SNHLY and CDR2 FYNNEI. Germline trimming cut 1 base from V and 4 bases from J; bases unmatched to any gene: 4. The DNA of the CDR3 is TGTGCCAGCAGTGAAGAGGGACAGGGAACCTATGGCTACACCTTC. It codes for CASSEEGQGTYGYTF. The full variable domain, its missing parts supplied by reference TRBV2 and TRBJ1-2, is EPEVTQTPSHQVTQMGQEVILRCVPISNHLYFYWYRQILGQKVEFLVSFYNNEISEKSEIFDDQFSVERPDGSNFTLKIRSTKLEDSAMYFCASSEEGQGTYGYTFGSGTRLTVV.

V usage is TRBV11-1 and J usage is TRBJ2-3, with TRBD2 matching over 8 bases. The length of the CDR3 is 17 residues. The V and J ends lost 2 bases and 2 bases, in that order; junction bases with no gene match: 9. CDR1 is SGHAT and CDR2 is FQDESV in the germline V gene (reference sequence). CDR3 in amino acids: CASSLFGSGSATDTQYF. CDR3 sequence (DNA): TGTGCCAGCAGCTTATTTGGGAGCGGGAGTGCCACAGATACGCAGTATTTT. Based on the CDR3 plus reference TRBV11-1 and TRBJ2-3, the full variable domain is EAEVAQSPRYKITEKSQAVAFWCDPISGHATLYWYRQILGQGPELLVQFQDESVVDDSQLPKDRFSAERLKGVDSTLKIQPAELGDSAMYLCASSLFGSGSATDTQYFGPGTRLTVL.

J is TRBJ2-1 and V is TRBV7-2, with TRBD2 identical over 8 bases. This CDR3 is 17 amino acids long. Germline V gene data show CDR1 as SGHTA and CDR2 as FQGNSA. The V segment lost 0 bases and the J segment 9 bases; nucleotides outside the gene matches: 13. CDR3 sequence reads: CASSLAPLGSGSTEQFF. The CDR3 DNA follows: TGTGCCAGCAGCTTAGCGCCTTTGGGGAGCGGGAGTACTGAGCAGTTCTTC.

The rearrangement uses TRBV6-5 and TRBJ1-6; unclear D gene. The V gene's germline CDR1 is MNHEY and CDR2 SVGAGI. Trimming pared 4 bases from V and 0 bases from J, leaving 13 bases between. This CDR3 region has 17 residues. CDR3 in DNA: TGTGCCAGCAGTTCCCAGCCTATTGACTCCTATAATTCACCCCTCCACTTT. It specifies CASSSQPIDSYNSPLHF.

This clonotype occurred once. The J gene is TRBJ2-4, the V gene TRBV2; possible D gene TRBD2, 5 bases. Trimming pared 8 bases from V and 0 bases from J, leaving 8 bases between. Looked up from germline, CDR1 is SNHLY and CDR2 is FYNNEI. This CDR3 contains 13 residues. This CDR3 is CASGGLAKNIQYF. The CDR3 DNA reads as TGTGCCAGCGGAGGACTAGCCAAAAACATTCAGTACTTC.

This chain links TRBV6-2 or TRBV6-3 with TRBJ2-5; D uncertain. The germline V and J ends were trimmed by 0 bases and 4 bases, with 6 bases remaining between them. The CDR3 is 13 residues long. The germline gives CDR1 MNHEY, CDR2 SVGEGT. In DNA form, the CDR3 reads TGTGCCAGCAGTTACTCGGCAGCAGAGACCCAGTACTTC. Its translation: CASSYSAAETQYF.

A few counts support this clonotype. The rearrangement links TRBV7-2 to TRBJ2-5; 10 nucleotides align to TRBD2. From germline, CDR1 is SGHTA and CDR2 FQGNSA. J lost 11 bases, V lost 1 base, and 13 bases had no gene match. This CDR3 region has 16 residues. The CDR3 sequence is CASSLVKAGGPGEQYF. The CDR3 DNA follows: TGTGCCAGCAGCTTAGTGAAAGCGGGAGGGCCAGGAGAGCAGTACTTC.

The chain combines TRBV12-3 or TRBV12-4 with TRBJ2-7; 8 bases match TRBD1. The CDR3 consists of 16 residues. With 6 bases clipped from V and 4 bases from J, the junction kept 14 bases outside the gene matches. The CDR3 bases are TGTGCCAGCAGCACCAAGGGACAGGTCTTAATATACGAGCAGTACTTC. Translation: CASSTKGQVLIYEQYF.

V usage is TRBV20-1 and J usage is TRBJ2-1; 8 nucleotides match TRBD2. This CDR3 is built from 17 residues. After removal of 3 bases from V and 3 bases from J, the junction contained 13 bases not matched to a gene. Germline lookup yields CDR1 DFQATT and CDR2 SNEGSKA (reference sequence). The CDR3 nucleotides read TGCAGTGCTAGTCTCGATGGGGGGACTAGTTTCTACAATGAGCAGTTCTTC. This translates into CSASLDGGTSFYNEQFF.

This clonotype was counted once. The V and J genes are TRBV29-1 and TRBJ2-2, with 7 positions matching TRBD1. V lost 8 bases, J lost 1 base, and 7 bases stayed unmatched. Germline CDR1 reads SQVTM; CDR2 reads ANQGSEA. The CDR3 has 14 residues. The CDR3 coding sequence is TGCAGCATAATAACAGGGGTGAACACCGGGGAGCTGTTTTTT. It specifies CSIITGVNTGELFF.

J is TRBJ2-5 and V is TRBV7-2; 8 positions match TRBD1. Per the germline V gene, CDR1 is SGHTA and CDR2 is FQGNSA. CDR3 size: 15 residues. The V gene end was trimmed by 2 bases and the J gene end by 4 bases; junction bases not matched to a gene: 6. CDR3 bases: TGTGCCAGCAGCTTAATCGGGCAGGGGGCAGAGACCCAGTACTTC. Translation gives CASSLIGQGAETQYF.

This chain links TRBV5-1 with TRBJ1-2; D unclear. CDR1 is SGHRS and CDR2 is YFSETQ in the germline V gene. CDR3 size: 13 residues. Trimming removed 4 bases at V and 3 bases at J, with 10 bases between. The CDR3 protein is CASSPSADYGYTF. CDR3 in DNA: TGCGCCAGCAGCCCGTCCGCAGACTATGGCTACACCTTC.

The CDR3 DNA sequence: TGTGCCAGCAGCGCCATAGAGAGGACAGGCCGCTCCTACAATGAGCAGTTCTTC. Translated: CASSAIERTGRSYNEQFF. V gene TRBV7-6 combines with J gene TRBJ2-1; 7 bases are shared with TRBD1. V lost 5 bases, J lost 0 bases, and 13 bases stayed unmatched. This CDR3 region has 18 residues. Germline V lookup: CDR1 SGHVS, CDR2 FNYEAQ.

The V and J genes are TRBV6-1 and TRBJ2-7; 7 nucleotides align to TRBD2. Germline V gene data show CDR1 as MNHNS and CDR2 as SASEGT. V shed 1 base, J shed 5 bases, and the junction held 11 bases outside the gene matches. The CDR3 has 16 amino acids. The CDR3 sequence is CASSEVDIGGKDEQYF. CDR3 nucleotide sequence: TGTGCCAGCAGTGAAGTGGATATCGGGGGGAAGGACGAGCAGTACTTC.

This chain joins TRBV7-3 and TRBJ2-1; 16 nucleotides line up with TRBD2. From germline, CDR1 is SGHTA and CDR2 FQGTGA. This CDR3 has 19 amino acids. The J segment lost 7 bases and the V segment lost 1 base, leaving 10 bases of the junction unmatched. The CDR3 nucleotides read TGTGCCAGCAGCTTAAGGTCCGGGACTAGCGGGAGGGCCTTAAATGAGCAGTTCTTC. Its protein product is CASSLRSGTSGRALNEQFF.

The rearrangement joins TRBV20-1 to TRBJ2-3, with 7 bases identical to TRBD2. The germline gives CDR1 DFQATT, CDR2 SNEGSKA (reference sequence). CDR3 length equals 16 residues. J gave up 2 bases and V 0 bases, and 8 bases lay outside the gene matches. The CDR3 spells CSARDFLAAYTDTQYF. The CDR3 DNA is TGCAGTGCTAGAGACTTTCTAGCGGCCTACACAGATACGCAGTATTTT.

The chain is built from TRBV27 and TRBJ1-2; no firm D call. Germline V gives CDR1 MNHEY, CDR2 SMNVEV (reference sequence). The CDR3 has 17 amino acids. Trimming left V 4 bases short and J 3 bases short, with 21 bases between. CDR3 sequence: CASSSGLQLVRDYGYTF. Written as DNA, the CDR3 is TGTGCCAGCAGTTCCGGCTTACAGCTTGTCAGAGACTATGGCTACACCTTC.

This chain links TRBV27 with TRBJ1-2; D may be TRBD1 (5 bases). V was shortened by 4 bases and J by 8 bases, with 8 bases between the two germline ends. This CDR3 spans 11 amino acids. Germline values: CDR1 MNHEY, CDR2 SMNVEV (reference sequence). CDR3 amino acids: CASSSGAGYTF. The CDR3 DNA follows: TGTGCCAGCAGTTCCGGGGCCGGCTACACCTTC.

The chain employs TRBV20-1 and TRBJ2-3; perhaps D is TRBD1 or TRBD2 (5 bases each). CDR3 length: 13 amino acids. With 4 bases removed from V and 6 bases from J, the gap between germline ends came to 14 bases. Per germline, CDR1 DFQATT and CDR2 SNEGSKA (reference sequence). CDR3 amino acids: CSAIRDPEDTQYF. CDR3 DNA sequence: TGCAGTGCTATCAGGGACCCGGAGGATACGCAGTATTTT.

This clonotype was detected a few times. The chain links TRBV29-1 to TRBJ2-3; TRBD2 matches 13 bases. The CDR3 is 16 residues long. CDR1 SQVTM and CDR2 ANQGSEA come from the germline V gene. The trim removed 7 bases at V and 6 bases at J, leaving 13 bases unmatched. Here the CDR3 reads CSARTSGSSQSDTQYF. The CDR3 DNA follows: TGCAGCGCCAGGACTAGCGGGAGTTCTCAGTCCGATACGCAGTATTTT.

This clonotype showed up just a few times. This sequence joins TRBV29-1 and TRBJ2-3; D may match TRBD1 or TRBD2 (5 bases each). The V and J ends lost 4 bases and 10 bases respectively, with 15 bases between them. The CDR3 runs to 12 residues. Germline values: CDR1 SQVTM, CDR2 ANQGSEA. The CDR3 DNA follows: TGCAGCGTTGCTTGGGACCCTCGGCCGCAGTATTTT. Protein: CSVAWDPRPQYF.

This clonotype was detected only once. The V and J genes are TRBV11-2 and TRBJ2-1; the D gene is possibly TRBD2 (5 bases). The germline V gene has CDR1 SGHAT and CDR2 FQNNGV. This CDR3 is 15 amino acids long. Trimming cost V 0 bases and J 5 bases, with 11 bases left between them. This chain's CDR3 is CASSLEYSGNNEQFF. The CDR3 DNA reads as TGTGCCAGCAGCTTAGAGTACAGCGGTAACAATGAGCAGTTCTTC.

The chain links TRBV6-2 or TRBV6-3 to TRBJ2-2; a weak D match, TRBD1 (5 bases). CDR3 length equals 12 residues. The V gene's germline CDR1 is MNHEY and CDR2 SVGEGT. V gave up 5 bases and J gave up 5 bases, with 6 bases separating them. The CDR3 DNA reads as TGTGCCAGCAGTAAGGGGACCGGGGAGCTGTTTTTT. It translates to CASSKGTGELFF.

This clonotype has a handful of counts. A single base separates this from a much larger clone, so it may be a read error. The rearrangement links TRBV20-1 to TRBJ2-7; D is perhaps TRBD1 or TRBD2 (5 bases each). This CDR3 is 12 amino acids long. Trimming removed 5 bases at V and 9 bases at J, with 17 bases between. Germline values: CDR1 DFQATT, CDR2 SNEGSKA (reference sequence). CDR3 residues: CSARVRGARQYF. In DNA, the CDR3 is TGCAGTGCTCGCGTTCGGGGCGCGCGGCAGTACTTC.

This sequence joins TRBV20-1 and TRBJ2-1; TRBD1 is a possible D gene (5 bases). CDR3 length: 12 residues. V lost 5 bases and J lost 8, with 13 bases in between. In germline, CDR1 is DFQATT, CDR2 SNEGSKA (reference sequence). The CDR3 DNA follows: TGCAGTGCTGGAAGACAGTTGGATGAGCAGTTCTTC. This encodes CSAGRQLDEQFF.